These 24 T cell receptor beta chains originate from one sample sequenced in a study of Graves' ophthalmopathy and Graves' hyperthyroidism (dated by TCRdb to 2017 to 2018). Sequencing was performed on an Illumina HiSeq 2000. For repertoire sequencing, the TCR beta CDR3 regions were amplified from RNA transcripts. A first-round RT-PCR used HTBI primers with the Qiagen OneStep RT-PCR kit, followed by a second-round multiplex PCR, size selection and purification. The public reads were quality trimmed at Q25 with fastp and then assembled into clones with MiXCR by TCRdb, keeping productive beta chains. Rows are combined by CDR3 protein, so each entry shows the most common genes and DNA. The sample has about 380,000 distinct CDR3 sequences on record, 15% of them singletons. The ten largest clones represent around 6.6% of the sample. Sequencing was performed on peripheral blood. These receptors all come from a woman in her late teens or twenties with stable Graves' hyperthyroidism. Donor details come from another sample of the same person, matched by shared clones.

This clonotype has a count of ten or more. One end of the junction does not line up with germline, which may come from a read error. The chain recombines TRBV12-3 or TRBV12-4 with TRBJ2-7; D uncertain. This CDR3 has 12 residues. CDR3: CASSFSHGNQNF. The CDR3 DNA reads TGTGCCAGCAGTTTTTCGCATGGTAATCAGAACTTC.

The chain carries TRBV6-5 and TRBJ1-1; D is undetermined. CDR3 size: 14 residues. The ends were cut back, 2 bases at V and 2 bases at J, with 9 bases in the middle. Germline CDR1 is MNHEY and CDR2 is SVGAGI. The CDR3 DNA reads as TGTGCCAGCAGTTACAGGAGCTCAAACACTGAAGCTTTCTTT. Its protein product is CASSYRSSNTEAFF.

This clonotype has just a few counts. This chain uses TRBV5-1 with TRBJ2-5; TRBD2 matches at 9 bases. V lost 4 bases, J lost 4 bases, and 5 bases stayed unmatched. Germline V lookup: CDR1 SGHRS, CDR2 YFSETQ. CDR3 length: 14 amino acids. The CDR3 reads CASSAGGPLETQYF. The CDR3 DNA reads TGCGCCAGCAGCGCGGGGGGGCCGTTAGAGACCCAGTACTTC.

This clonotype appeared many times. This chain uses TRBV4-2 with TRBJ1-6; D might be TRBD1 (5 bases). Trimming cost V 4 bases and J 4 bases, with 14 bases left between them. Germline lookup yields CDR1 LGHNA and CDR2 YNFKEQ. CDR3 length: 16 residues. DNA for the CDR3: TGTGCCAGCAGCCTACGCAGGGTGAAGTATAATTCACCCCTCCACTTT. Its protein product is CASSLRRVKYNSPLHF.

This clonotype was seen many times. The chain has TRBV5-1 and TRBJ1-2; 7 bases align to TRBD1. From germline, CDR1 is SGHRS and CDR2 YFSETQ. V lost 5 bases and J lost 5; bases outside the gene matches: 18. The CDR3 extends over 17 amino acids. The CDR3 coding sequence is TGCGCCAGCAGGATGGGCGAGACAGGGACGGATTGGTATGGCTACACCTTC. The encoded protein is CASRMGETGTDWYGYTF.

The table lists this clonotype with many counts. The chain has TRBV7-2 and TRBJ1-3, with D perhaps TRBD1 (5 bases). The V end lost 5 bases, the J end lost 0 bases, and 11 bases lay between the germline ends. Germline V lookup: CDR1 SGHTA, CDR2 FQGNSA. The CDR3 has 15 residues. The CDR3: CASSQGTNSGNTIYF. The CDR3 DNA sequence: TGTGCCAGCAGCCAGGGCACAAACTCTGGAAACACCATATATTTT. The full variable domain, with the rest looked up from reference TRBV7-2 and TRBJ1-3, is GAGVSQSPSNKVTEKGKDVELRCDPISGHTALYWYRQSLGQGLEFLIYFQGNSAPDKSGLPSDRFSAERTGGSVSTLTIQRTQQEDSAVYLCASSQGTNSGNTIYFGEGSWLTVV.

This clonotype has at least ten counts. The rearrangement uses TRBV12-3 or TRBV12-4 and TRBJ1-5, with D perhaps matching TRBD1 (6 bases). The CDR3 loop spans 13 amino acids. V lost 5 bases, J lost 4 bases, and 9 bases lay in between. CDR3 in DNA: TGTGCCAGCAGTCCCAGGGGAAATCAGCCCCAGCATTTT. Its translation is CASSPRGNQPQHF.

This clonotype was picked up many times. The V and J genes are TRBV5-6 and TRBJ1-1; possible D gene TRBD1, 6 bases. The CDR3 is 15 amino acids. Germline CDR1 and CDR2: SGHDT and YYEEEE. Trimming took 4 bases from V and 2 from J, leaving 15 bases between them. The CDR3 nucleotides are TGTGCCAGCAGCCTCCTCGACAGGCAAAACACTGAAGCTTTCTTT. It is translated as CASSLLDRQNTEAFF.

This clonotype was detected a few times. V and J are TRBV12-3 or TRBV12-4 and TRBJ1-5, with D possibly being TRBD1 (5 bases). Deletions cut 3 bases from V and 7 bases from J, with 13 bases between. CDR3 length: 14 residues. The CDR3 sequence: CASSFGGAGQPQHF. In nucleotides, the CDR3 is TGTGCCAGCAGTTTCGGGGGTGCGGGCCAGCCCCAGCATTTT.

In its sample, this clonotype was seen many times. The rearrangement uses TRBV12-5 and TRBJ2-2; D gene unclear. The CDR3 loop spans 19 amino acids. V shed 3 bases and J shed 7 bases, with 27 bases lying between them. Germline V gene lookup returns CDR1 LGHNT and CDR2 FRNRAP. CDR3 region: CASGFAIYQEFTWGGELFF. DNA of the CDR3: TGTGCTAGTGGTTTTGCCATATACCAAGAATTTACATGGGGCGGGGAGCTGTTTTTT.

This clonotype was recorded many times. This sequence joins TRBV7-8 and TRBJ1-5, with D perhaps matching TRBD1 (6 bases). The germline V gene encodes CDR1 SGHVS and CDR2 FQNEAQ. This CDR3 is built from 16 residues. V shed 5 bases and J shed 7 bases, with 21 bases lying between them. Written as DNA, the CDR3 is TGTGCCAGCAGCCACTTTCGGGGGGCGATTAGGCAGCCCCAGCATTTT. It yields the protein CASSHFRGAIRQPQHF. Based on the CDR3 plus reference TRBV7-8 and TRBJ1-5, the full variable domain is GAGVSQSPRYKVAKRGQDVALRCDPISGHVSLFWYQQALGQGPEFLTYFQNEAQLDKSGLPSDRFFAERPEGSVSTLKIQRTQQEDSAVYLCASSHFRGAIRQPQHFGDGTRLSIL.

The chain recombines TRBV28 with TRBJ1-5; the D is unclear. CDR3 length equals 14 residues. Per germline, CDR1 MDHEN and CDR2 SYDVKM. With 2 bases removed from V and 3 bases from J, the gap between germline ends came to 8 bases. The chain's CDR3 is CASSLHGYNQPQHF. The DNA of the CDR3 is TGTGCCAGCAGTTTACACGGCTACAATCAGCCCCAGCATTTT. Variable domain in full (rest from reference TRBV28 and TRBJ1-5): DVKVTQSSRYLVKRTGEKVFLECVQDMDHENMFWYRQDPGLGLRLIYFSYDVKMKEKGDIPEGYSVSREKKERFSLILESASTNQTSMYLCASSLHGYNQPQHFGDGTRLSIL.

This clonotype showed up many times. The chain has TRBV6-1 and TRBJ1-1; D may be TRBD1 (6 bases). V was pared by 9 bases and J by 4 bases, with 18 bases between. The CDR3 is 14 residues long. Germline lookup yields CDR1 MNHNS and CDR2 SASEGT. The CDR3 coding sequence is TGTGCCAGTAAACCCCAGGGGAGAGGCACTGAAGCTTTCTTT. Protein sequence: CASKPQGRGTEAFF.

This clonotype came up many times. The chain joins TRBV10-2 to TRBJ1-1; 9 bases fit TRBD1. J was trimmed by 4 bases and V by 0 bases; bases with no gene match: 9. Germline V gives CDR1 WSHSY, CDR2 SAAADI. This CDR3 has 17 residues. DNA of the CDR3: TGCGCCAGCAGTGAGTCTGGGACAGGGCTGTTTCGCACTGAAGCTTTCTTT. Protein product: CASSESGTGLFRTEAFF.

At least ten counts were recorded for this clonotype. The chain has TRBV27 and TRBJ1-2, with 12 bases aligning to TRBD1. Losses at the gene ends were 0 bases for V and 5 bases for J; bases not matched to a gene: 10. Germline CDR1 reads MNHEY; CDR2 reads SMNVEV (reference sequence). CDR3 length: 18 amino acids. In DNA, the CDR3 is TGTGCCAGCAGTTTATCGGGACAGGGGGCGGGTTTGATTTATGGCTACACCTTC. Its translation: CASSLSGQGAGLIYGYTF.

This clonotype was observed at least ten times. This chain joins TRBV15 and TRBJ1-6, with TRBD1 matching over 9 bases. Germline assignment: CDR1 LNHNV and CDR2 YYDKDF (reference sequence). With V trimmed by 0 bases and J by 9 bases, 6 bases remained unmatched. This CDR3 contains 16 residues. CDR3 in amino acids: CATSRESQGAGSPLHF. CDR3 in DNA: TGTGCCACCAGCAGAGAGTCACAGGGGGCAGGTTCACCCCTCCACTTT.

CDR3 coding DNA: TGTGCCAGCAGCGAACCCTCCGGGGGTGGGGGTGAGACCCAGTACTTC. Protein: CASSEPSGGGGETQYF. This sequence joins TRBV12-3 or TRBV12-4 and TRBJ2-5; D might be TRBD2 (6 bases). The V end was cut by 6 bases, the J end by 5 bases, with 22 bases between. The CDR3 is 16 amino acids.

This sequence joins TRBV20-1 and TRBJ1-1; tentative D call: TRBD1 (5 bases). The CDR3 loop spans 12 amino acids. Germline CDR1 and CDR2: DFQATT and SNEGSKA (reference sequence). V was trimmed by 0 bases and J by 5 bases, leaving 7 bases between them. The CDR3: CSARDWGTEAFF. In nucleotides, the CDR3 is TGCAGTGCTAGAGATTGGGGGACTGAAGCTTTCTTT.

There are many counts of this clonotype. V is TRBV5-8 and J is TRBJ2-5; D possibly corresponds to TRBD1 (5 bases). CDR1 and CDR2 (germline): SGHTS, YDEGEE. This CDR3 is built from 11 residues. Trimming took 8 bases from V and 5 from J, leaving 10 bases between them. The CDR3 bases are TGTGCCAGTCAGGGTTTGGAGACCCAGTACTTC. Its protein product is CASQGLETQYF.

The rearrangement uses TRBV19 and TRBJ2-2; D not certain. Trimming took 7 bases from V and 4 from J, leaving 4 bases between them. Looked up from germline, CDR1 is LNHDA and CDR2 is SQIVND (reference sequence). The CDR3 contains 11 residues. The CDR3 protein is CASKPTGELFF. The CDR3, as DNA: TGTGCCAGTAAGCCCACCGGGGAGCTGTTTTTT.

This clonotype was seen at least ten times. J is TRBJ1-2 and V is TRBV6-1, with D uncertain. Trimming shortened V by 6 bases and J by 8 bases, and 16 bases separated the two germline ends. Germline loops: CDR1 MNHNS, CDR2 SASEGT. The CDR3 runs 13 residues. CDR3 in DNA: TGTGCCAGCAGCTCGGCGGTTTCAAGGGGCTACACCTTC. Translation: CASSSAVSRGYTF.

This chain connects TRBV4-2 to TRBJ1-2; TRBD1 might be the D (5 bases). Germline CDR1 LGHNA, CDR2 YNFKEQ. CDR3 length equals 14 residues. The V gene lost 3 bases and the J gene lost 6 bases, with 14 bases spanning the gap. The CDR3: CASSHTGTKDGYTF. The CDR3 DNA reads as TGTGCCAGCAGCCATACCGGGACGAAAGATGGCTACACCTTC.

This clonotype was recorded at least ten times. The rearrangement links TRBV12-5 to TRBJ1-2; 7 nucleotides align to TRBD1. The CDR3 is made up of 13 amino acids. Looked up from germline, CDR1 is LGHNT and CDR2 is FRNRAP. V lost 6 bases, J lost 8 bases, and 9 bases stayed unmatched. The CDR3 sequence is CASGRGTANGYTF. As DNA, the CDR3 is TGTGCTAGTGGGCGTGGGACAGCAAACGGCTACACCTTC. Full variable domain (missing parts from reference TRBV12-5 and TRBJ1-2): DARVTQTPRHKVTEMGQEVTMRCQPILGHNTVFWYRQTMMQGLELLAYFRNRAPLDDSGMPKDRFSAEMPDATLATLKIQPSEPRDSAVYFCASGRGTANGYTFGSGTRLTVV.

The table lists this clonotype with many counts. V is TRBV7-8 and J is TRBJ1-1, with 8 nucleotides matching TRBD1. The junction had 7 bases not matched to a gene; V was cut back by 2 bases and J by 5 bases. The CDR3 sequence is 15 residues long. From germline, CDR1 is SGHVS and CDR2 FQNEAQ. In DNA, the CDR3 is TGTGCCAGCAGCTTAAAGGACAGGGCTAGGACTGAAGCTTTCTTT. It is translated as CASSLKDRARTEAFF.